The present TCR beta chain was sequenced within a study of shared clonotypes between healthy human individuals. About the research overall: Three CD4 naive, three CD4 memory, two CD8 naive and one CD8 memory plate were used per donor.

CD45RO-negative, CCR7-positively selected cells formed the naive CD8 fraction, excluding terminally differentiated effector memory CD45RA+ cells. Study-level findings and limits: Compared with clonotypes that all four donors shared, non-shared clonotypes had lower generation probabilities.

The CDR3 has 14 amino acids. V shed 4 bases and J 5 bases; nucleotides not matched to a gene: 7. The germline V gene encodes CDR1 LGHNA and CDR2 YSLEER. Repertoires were generated with immunoSEQ multiplex PCR, while TCRdb's copy carries only in-frame clones and drops some. The sample lists about 2.1 million clones; about 93% were seen once. Concerning this clone: The antigen is not known.

Sequencing was carried out using naive CD8+ T cells from PBMCs. The source of this sequence is a man younger than 35 in good health. Some clones in this sample may be carry-over from other donors' samples. V and J are TRBV4-3 and TRBJ1-1; the match to TRBD1 covers 7 bases. CDR3 nucleotides: TGCGCCAGCAGCCCCCGACAGGGAAATACTGAAGCTTTCTTT. It yields the protein CASSPRQGNTEAFF.